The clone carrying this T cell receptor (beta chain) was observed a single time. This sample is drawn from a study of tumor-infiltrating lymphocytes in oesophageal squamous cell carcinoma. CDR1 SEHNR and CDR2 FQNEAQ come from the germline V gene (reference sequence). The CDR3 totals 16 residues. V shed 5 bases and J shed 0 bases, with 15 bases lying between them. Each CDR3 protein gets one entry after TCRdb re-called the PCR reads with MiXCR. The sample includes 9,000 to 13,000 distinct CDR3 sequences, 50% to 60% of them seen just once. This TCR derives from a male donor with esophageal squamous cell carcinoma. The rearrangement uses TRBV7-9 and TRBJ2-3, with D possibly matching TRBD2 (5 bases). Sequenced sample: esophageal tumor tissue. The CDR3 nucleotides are TGTGCCAGCAGCCGAGGGATCGGCGGTAGCACAGATACGCAGTATTTT. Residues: CASSRGIGGSTDTQYF.